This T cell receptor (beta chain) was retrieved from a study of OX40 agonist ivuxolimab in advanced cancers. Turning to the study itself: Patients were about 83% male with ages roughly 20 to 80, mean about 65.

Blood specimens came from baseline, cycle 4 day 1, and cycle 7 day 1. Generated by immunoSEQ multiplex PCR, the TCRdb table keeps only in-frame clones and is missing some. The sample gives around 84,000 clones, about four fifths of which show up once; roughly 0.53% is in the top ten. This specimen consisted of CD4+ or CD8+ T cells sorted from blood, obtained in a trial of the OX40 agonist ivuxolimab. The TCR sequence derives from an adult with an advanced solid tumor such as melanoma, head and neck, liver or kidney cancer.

The CDR3 reads CASSIQGQGLNTEAFF. The DNA of the CDR3 is TGCGCCAGCAGCATACAGGGACAGGGGCTGAACACTGAAGCTTTCTTT. This chain joins TRBV5-1 and TRBJ1-1; 10 bases are shared with TRBD1. CDR1 SGHRS and CDR2 YFSETQ come from the germline V gene. CDR3 length equals 16 residues. With 4 bases clipped from V and 0 bases from J, the junction kept 6 bases outside the gene matches.